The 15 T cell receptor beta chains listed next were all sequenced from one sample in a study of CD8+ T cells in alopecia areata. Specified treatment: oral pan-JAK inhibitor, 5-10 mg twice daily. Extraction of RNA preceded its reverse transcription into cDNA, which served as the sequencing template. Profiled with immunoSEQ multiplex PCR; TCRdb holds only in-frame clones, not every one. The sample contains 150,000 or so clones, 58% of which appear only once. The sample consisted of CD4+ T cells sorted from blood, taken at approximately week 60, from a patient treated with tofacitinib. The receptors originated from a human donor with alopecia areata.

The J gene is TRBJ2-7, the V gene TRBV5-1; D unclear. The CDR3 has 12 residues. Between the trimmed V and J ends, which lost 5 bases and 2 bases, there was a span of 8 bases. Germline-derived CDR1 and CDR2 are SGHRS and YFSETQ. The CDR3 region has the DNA TGCGCCAGCAGTCGTGATACCTACGAGCAGTACTTC. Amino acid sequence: CASSRDTYEQYF. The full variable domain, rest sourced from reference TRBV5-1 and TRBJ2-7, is KAGVTQTPRYLIKTRGQQVTLSCSPISGHRSVSWYQQTPGQGLQFLFEYFSETQRNKGNFPGRFSGRQFSNSRSEMNVSTLELGDSALYLCASSRDTYEQYFGPGTRLTVT.

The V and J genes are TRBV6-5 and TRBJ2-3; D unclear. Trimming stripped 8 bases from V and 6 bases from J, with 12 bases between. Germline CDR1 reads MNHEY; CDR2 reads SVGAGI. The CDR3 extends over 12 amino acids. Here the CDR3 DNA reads TGTGCCAGCGGACGGCTGGGGGATACGCAGTATTTT. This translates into CASGRLGDTQYF.

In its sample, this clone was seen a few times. CDR3 region: CASSPYPDGNTIYF. CDR3 nucleotide sequence: TGTGCCAGCAGCCCTTACCCCGACGGAAACACCATATATTTT. The V and J genes are TRBV7-9 and TRBJ1-3; the D is unclear. Trimming cost V 5 bases and J 4 bases, with 12 bases left between them. This CDR3 region has 14 residues. The germline gives CDR1 SEHNR, CDR2 FQNEAQ (reference sequence).

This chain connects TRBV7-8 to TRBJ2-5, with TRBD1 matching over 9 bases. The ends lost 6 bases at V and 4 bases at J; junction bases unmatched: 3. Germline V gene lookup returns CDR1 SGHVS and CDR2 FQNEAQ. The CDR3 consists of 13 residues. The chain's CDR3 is CASRVQGAETQYF. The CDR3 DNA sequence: TGTGCCAGCAGAGTACAGGGGGCAGAGACCCAGTACTTC.

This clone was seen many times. In nucleotides, the CDR3 is TGTGCCATCAGTGACGCCACAAAATATCCTAACTATGGCTACACCTTC. It specifies CAISDATKYPNYGYTF. The rearrangement uses TRBV10-3 and TRBJ1-2, with no clear D. Trimming pared 3 bases from V and 0 bases from J, leaving 14 bases between. Germline lookup yields CDR1 ENHRY and CDR2 SYGVKD. The CDR3 is 16 amino acids.

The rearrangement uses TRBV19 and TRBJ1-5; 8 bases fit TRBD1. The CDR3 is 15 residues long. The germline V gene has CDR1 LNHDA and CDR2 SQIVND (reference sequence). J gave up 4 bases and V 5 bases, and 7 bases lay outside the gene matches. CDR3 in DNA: TGTGCCAGTAGTTTCCAAAGGACAGGGAATCAGCCCCAGCATTTT. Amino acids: CASSFQRTGNQPQHF.

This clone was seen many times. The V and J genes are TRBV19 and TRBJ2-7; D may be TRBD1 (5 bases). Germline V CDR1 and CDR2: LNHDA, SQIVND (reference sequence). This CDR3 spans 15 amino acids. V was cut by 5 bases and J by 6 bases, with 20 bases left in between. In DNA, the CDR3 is TGTGCCAGTAGTCGCAGCCTCCTACGGCAGGGCGAGCAGTACTTC. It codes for CASSRSLLRQGEQYF.

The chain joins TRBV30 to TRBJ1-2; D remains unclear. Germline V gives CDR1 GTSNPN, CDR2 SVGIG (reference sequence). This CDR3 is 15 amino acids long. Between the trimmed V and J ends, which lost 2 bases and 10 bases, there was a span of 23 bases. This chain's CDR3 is CAWSTPQGNAMDYTF. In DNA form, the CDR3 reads TGTGCCTGGAGTACCCCCCAAGGGAACGCTATGGACTACACCTTC.

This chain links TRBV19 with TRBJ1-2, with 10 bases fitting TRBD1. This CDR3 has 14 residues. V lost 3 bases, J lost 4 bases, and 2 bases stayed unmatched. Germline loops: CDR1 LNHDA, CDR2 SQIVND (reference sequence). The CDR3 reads CASSIDRGRYGYTF. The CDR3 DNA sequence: TGTGCCAGTAGTATTGACAGGGGGCGCTATGGCTACACCTTC.

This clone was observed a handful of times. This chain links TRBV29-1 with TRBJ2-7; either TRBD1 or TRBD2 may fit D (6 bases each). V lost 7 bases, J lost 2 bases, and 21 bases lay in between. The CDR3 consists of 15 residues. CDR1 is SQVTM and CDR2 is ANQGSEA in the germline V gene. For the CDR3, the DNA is TGCAGCGCTGGAACGATGAGACGGGGGCCCTACGAGCAGTACTTC. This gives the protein CSAGTMRRGPYEQYF.

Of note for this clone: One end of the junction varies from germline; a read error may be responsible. The CDR3 is CASSLVFGSAKNIQYF. The CDR3 DNA reads TGTGCCAGCAGTTTAGTATTCGGGTCGGCCAAAAACATTCAGTACTTC. This chain joins TRBV7-2 and TRBJ2-4; no reliable D call. Germline V gene sequence: CDR1 SGHTA, CDR2 FQGNSA. CDR3 size: 16 residues. The full variable domain, its missing parts supplied by reference TRBV7-2 and TRBJ2-4, is GAGVSQSPSNKVTEKGKDVELRCDPISGHTALYWYRQSLGQGLEFLIYFQGNSAPDKSGLPSDRFSAERTGGSVSTLTIQRTQQEDSAVYLCASSLVFGSAKNIQYFGAGTRLSVL.

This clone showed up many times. CDR3: CASRRAGTANSPLHF. In DNA, the CDR3 is TGTGCCAGTAGGCGCGCCGGGACAGCGAATTCACCCCTCCACTTT. The genes are TRBV19 and TRBJ1-6; 7 positions agree with TRBD1. After removal of 6 bases from V and 7 bases from J, the junction contained 9 bases not matched to a gene. Per the germline V gene, CDR1 is LNHDA and CDR2 is SQIVND (reference sequence). The CDR3 is 15 residues long.

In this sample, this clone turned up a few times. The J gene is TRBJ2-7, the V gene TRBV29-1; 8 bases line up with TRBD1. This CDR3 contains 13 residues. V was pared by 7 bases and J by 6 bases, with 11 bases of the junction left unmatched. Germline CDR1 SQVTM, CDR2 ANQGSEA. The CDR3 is CSAGQGYPTEQYF. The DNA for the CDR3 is TGCAGCGCCGGACAGGGCTACCCCACCGAGCAGTACTTC.

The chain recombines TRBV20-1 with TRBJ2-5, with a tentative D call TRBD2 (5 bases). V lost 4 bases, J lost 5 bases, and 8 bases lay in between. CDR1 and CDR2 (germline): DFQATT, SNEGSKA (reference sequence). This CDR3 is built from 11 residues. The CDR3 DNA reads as TGCAGTGCTATGAGGGTCGAGACCCAGTACTTC. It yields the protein CSAMRVETQYF.

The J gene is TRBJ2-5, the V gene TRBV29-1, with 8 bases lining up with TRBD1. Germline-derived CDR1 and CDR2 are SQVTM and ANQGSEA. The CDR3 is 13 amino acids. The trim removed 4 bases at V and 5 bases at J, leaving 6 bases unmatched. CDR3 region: CSVARDRRETQYF. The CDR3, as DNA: TGCAGCGTTGCCAGGGACAGGCGGGAGACCCAGTACTTC.